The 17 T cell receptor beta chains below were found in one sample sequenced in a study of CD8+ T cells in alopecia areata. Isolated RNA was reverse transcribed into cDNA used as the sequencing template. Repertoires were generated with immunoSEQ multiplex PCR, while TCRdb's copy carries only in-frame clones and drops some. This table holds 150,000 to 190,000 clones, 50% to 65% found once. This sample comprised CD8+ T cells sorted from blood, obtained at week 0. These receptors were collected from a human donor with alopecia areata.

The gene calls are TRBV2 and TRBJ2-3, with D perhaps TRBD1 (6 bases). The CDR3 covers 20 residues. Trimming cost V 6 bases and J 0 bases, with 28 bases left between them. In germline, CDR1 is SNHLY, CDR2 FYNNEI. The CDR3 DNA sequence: TGTGCCAGCAGGTTATCTTCCCGTGGGGGCGAAGTAGGAAGCACAGATACGCAGTATTTT. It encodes CASRLSSRGGEVGSTDTQYF.

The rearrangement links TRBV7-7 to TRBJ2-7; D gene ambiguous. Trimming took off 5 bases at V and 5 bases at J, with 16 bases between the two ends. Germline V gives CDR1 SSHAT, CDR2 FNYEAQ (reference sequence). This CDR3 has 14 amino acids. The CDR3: CASSPDPRTNEQYF. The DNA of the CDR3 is TGTGCCAGCAGCCCCGACCCAAGGACGAACGAGCAGTACTTC.

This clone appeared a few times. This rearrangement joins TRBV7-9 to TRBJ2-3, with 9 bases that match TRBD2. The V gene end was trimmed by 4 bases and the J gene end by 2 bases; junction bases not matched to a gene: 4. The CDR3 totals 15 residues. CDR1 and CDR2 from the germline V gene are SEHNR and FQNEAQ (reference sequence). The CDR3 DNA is TGTGCCAGCAGCTATAGCGGGGGACCCACAGATACGCAGTATTTT. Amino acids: CASSYSGGPTDTQYF.

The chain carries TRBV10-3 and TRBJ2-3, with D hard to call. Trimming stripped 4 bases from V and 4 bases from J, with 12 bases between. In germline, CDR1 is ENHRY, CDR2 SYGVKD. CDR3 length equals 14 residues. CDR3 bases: TGTGCCATCAGTGCCCCCCAACAGCCAGATACGCAGTATTTT. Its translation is CAISAPQQPDTQYF.

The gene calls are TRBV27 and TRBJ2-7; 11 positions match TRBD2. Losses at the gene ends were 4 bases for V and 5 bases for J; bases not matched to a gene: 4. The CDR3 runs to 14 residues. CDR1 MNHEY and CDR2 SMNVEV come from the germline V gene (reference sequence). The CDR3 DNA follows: TGTGCCAGCAGTTGGGGACTAGCGGAGAACGAGCAGTACTTC. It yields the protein CASSWGLAENEQYF.

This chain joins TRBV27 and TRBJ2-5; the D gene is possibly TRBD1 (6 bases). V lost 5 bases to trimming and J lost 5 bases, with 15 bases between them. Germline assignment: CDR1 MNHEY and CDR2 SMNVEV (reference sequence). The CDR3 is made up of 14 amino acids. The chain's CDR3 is CASSPWARGETQYF. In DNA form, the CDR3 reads TGTGCCAGCAGTCCGTGGGCCAGGGGTGAGACCCAGTACTTC.

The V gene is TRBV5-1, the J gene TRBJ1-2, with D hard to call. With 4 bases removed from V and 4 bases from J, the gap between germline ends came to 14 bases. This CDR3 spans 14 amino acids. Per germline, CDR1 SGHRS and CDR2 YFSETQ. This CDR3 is CASSSTELPYGYTF. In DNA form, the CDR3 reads TGCGCCAGCAGCAGCACAGAATTACCCTATGGCTACACCTTC.

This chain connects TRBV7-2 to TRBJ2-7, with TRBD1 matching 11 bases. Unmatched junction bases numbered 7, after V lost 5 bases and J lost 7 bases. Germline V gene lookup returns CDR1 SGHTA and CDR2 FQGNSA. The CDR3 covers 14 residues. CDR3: CASSPSGTGGEQYF. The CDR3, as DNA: TGTGCCAGCAGCCCCTCTGGGACAGGGGGAGAGCAGTACTTC. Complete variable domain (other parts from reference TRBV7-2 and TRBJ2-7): GAGVSQSPSNKVTEKGKDVELRCDPISGHTALYWYRQSLGQGLEFLIYFQGNSAPDKSGLPSDRFSAERTGGSVSTLTIQRTQQEDSAVYLCASSPSGTGGEQYFGPGTRLTVT.

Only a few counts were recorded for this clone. CDR3 in amino acids: CASRVGIGSYEQYF. CDR3 bases: TGTGCCAGCAGGGTGGGTATTGGTTCCTACGAGCAGTACTTC. V usage is TRBV6-5 and J usage is TRBJ2-7; D uncertain. This CDR3 region has 14 residues. The germline CDR1 and CDR2 sequences are MNHEY and SVGAGI. Trimming took off 6 bases at V and 1 base at J, with 13 bases between the two ends.

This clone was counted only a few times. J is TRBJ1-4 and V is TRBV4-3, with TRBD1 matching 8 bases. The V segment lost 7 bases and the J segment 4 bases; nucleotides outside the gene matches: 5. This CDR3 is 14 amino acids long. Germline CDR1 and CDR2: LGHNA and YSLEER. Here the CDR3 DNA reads TGCGCCAGCACTCGGACAGGGCTTAATGAAAAACTGTTTTTT. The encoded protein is CASTRTGLNEKLFF.

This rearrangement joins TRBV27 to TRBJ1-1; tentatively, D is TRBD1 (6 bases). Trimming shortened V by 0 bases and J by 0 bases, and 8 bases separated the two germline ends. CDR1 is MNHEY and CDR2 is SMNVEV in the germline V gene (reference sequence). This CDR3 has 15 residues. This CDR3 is CASSLSQGMNTEAFF. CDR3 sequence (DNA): TGTGCCAGCAGTTTATCACAGGGTATGAACACTGAAGCTTTCTTT.

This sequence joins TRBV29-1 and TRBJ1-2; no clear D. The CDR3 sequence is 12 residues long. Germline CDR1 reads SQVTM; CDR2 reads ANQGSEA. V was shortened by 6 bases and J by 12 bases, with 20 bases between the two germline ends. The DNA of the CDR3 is TGCAGCGTGAGCCAGGACCCGGGATTCGACACCTTC. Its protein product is CSVSQDPGFDTF.

The CDR3 is CASSGGVGYEQYF. CDR3 sequence (DNA): TGTGCCAGCAGTGGCGGGGTGGGGTACGAGCAGTACTTC. The chain uses TRBV6-5 and TRBJ2-7, with D possibly TRBD2 on 6 matching bases. Germline CDR1 reads MNHEY; CDR2 reads SVGAGI. This CDR3 contains 13 residues. Trimming removed 5 bases at V and 4 bases at J, with 12 bases between.

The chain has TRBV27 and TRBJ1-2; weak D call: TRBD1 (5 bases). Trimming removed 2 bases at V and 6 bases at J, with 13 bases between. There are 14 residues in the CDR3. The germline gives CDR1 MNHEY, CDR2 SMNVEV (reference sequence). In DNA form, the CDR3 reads TGTGCCAGCAGTTTAAGTTGGGGGATTGATGGCTACACCTTC. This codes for CASSLSWGIDGYTF.

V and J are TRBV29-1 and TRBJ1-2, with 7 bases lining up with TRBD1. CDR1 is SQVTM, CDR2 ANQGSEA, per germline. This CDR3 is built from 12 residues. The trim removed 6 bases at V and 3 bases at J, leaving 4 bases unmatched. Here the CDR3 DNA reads TGCAGCGTCGGAACAGGGGACTATGGCTACACCTTC. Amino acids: CSVGTGDYGYTF.

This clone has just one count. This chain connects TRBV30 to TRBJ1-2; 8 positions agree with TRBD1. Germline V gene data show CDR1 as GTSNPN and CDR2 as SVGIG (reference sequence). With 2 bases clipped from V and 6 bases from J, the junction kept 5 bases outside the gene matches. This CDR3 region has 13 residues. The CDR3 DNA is TGTGCCTGGAGTCTAACAGGGGGTAATGGCTACACCTTC. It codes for CAWSLTGGNGYTF. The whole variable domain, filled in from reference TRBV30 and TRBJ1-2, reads SQTIHQWPATLVQPVGSPLSLECTVEGTSNPNLYWYRQAAGRGLQLLFYSVGIGQISSEVPQNLSASRPQDRQFILSSKKLLLSDSGFYLCAWSLTGGNGYTFGSGTRLTVV.

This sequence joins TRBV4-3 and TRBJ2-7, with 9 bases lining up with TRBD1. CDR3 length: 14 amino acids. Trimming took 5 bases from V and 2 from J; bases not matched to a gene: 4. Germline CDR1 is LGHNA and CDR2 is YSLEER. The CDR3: CASSEDRGAYEQYF. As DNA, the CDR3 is TGCGCCAGCAGCGAGGACAGGGGTGCCTACGAGCAGTACTTC.